This TCR beta chain was found in a study of blood T cell repertoires in COVID-19. Some clones are missing from TCRdb's copy, which holds only in-frame ones; the method was immunoSEQ multiplex PCR. This sample has approximately 200,000 clones, with roughly 86% found just once. Germline V gene lookup returns CDR1 SGHAT and CDR2 FQNNGV. There are 14 residues in the CDR3. V was shortened by 4 bases and J by 7 bases, with 14 bases between the two germline ends. The sample taken for sequencing was peripheral blood. The V gene is TRBV11-2, the J gene TRBJ1-5; D may be TRBD1 (6 bases). The sequence derives from a woman aged 55-70 years with acute or convalescent COVID-19. The CDR3 here is CASSSDSRRQPQHF. As DNA, the CDR3 is TGTGCCAGCAGCTCGGACAGTAGGAGGCAGCCCCAGCATTTT. Full variable domain (remainder filled in from reference TRBV11-2 and TRBJ1-5): EAGVAQSPRYKIIEKRQSVAFWCNPISGHATLYWYQQILGQGPKLLIQFQNNGVVDDSQLPKDRFSAERLKGVDSTLKIQPAKLEDSAVYLCASSSDSRRQPQHFGDGTRLSIL.